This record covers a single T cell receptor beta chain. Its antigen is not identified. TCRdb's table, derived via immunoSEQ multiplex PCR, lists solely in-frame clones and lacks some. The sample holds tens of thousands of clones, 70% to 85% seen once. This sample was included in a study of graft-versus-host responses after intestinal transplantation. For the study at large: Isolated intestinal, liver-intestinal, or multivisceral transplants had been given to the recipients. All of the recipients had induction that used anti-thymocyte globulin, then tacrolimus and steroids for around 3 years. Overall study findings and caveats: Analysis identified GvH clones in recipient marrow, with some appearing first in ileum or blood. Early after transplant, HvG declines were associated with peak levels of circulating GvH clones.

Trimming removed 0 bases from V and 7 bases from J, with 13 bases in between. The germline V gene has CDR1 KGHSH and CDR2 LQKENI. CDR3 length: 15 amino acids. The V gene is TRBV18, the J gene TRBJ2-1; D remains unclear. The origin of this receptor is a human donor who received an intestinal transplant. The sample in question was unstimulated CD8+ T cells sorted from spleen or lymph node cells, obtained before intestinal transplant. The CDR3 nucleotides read TGTGCCAGCTCACCACCGAAGGCCGGGTGGAATGAGCAGTTCTTC. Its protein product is CASSPPKAGWNEQFF.